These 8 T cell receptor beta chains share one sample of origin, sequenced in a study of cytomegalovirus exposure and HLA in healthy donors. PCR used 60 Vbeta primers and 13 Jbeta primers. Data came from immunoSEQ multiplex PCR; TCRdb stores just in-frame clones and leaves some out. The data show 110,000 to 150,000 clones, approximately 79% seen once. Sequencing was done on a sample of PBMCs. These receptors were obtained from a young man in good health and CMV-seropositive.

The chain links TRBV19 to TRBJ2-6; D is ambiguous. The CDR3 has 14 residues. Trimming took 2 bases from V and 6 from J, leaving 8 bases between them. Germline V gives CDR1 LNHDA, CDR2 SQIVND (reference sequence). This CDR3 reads CASSILGEANVLTF. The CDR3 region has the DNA TGTGCCAGTAGTATACTCGGAGAGGCCAACGTCCTGACTTTC.

CDR3 DNA sequence: TGTGCCAGCAGCAAGTTTCGCCAGGCCTACGAGCAGTACTTC. This gives the protein CASSKFRQAYEQYF. The genes are TRBV21-1 and TRBJ2-7; the table's D gene call, TRBD1, was not cross checked with the DNA. TRBV21-1 counts as a pseudogene. This CDR3 is built from 14 residues.

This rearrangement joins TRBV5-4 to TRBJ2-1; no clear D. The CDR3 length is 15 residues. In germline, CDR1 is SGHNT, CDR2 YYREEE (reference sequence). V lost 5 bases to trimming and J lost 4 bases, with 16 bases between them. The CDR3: CASSPENQRYNEQFF. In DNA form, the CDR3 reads TGTGCCAGCAGTCCTGAGAATCAACGGTACAATGAGCAGTTCTTC.

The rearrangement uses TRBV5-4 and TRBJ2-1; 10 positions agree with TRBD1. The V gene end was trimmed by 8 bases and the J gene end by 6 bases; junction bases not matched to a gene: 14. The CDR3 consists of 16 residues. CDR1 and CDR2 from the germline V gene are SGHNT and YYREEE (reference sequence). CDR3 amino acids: CASKLPGQGFINEQFF. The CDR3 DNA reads TGTGCCAGTAAACTCCCGGGACAGGGGTTTATCAATGAGCAGTTCTTC.

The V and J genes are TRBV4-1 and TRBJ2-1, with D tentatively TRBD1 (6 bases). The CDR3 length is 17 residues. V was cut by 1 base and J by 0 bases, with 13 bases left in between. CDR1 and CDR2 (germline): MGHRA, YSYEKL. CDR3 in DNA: TGCGCCAGCAGCCAAGCGCACAGGGTTAGCTCCTACAATGAGCAGTTCTTC. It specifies CASSQAHRVSSYNEQFF.

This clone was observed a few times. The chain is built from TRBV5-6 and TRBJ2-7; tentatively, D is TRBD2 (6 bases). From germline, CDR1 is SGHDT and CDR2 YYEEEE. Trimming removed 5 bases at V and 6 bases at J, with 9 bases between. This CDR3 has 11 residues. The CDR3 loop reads CASRFGGEQYF. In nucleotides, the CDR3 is TGTGCCAGCAGGTTCGGGGGCGAGCAGTACTTC.

The CDR3 spells CASSVGLAGEGEQFF. In nucleotides, the CDR3 is TGTGCCAGCAGCGTGGGACTAGCGGGGGAGGGTGAGCAGTTCTTC. The gene calls are TRBV7-9 and TRBJ2-1, with 14 bases identical to TRBD2. The CDR3 spans 15 residues. Germline assignment: CDR1 SEHNR and CDR2 FQNEAQ (reference sequence). Trimming cost V 5 bases and J 9 bases; bases outside gene matches: 6.

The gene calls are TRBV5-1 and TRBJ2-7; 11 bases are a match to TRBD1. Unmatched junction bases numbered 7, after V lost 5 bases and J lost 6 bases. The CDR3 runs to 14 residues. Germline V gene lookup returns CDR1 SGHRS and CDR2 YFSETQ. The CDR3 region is CASRPGQGVGEQYF. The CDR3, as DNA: TGCGCCAGCAGACCGGGACAGGGGGTAGGCGAGCAGTACTTC.